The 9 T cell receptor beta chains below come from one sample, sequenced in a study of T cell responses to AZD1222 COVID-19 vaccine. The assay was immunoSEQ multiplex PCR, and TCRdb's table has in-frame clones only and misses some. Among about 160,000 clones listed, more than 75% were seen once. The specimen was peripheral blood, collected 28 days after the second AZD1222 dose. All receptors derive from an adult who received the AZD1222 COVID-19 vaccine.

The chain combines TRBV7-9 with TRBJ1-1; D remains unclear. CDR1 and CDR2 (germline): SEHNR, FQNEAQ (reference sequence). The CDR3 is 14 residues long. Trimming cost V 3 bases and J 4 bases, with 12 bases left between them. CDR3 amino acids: CASSLDGVGTEAFF. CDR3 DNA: TGTGCCAGCAGCTTGGACGGGGTAGGCACTGAAGCTTTCTTT.

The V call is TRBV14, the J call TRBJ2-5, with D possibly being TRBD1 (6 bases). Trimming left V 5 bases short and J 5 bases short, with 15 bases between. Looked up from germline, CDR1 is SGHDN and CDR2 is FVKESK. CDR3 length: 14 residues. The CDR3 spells CASSKIGGRETQYF. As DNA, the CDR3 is TGTGCCAGCAGCAAAATAGGGGGTCGTGAGACCCAGTACTTC.

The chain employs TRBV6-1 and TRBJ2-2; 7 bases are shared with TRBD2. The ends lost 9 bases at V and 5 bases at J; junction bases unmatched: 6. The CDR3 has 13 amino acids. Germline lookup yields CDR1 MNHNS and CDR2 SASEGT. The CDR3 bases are TGTGCCAGTGCGGTCGGGAGGACCGGGGAGCTGTTTTTT. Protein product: CASAVGRTGELFF.

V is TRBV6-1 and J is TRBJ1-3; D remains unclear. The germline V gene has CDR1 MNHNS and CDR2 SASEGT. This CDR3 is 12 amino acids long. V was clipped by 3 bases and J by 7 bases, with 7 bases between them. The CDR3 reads CASSELRNTIYF. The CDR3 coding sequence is TGTGCCAGCAGTGAGTTGCGGAACACCATATATTTT.

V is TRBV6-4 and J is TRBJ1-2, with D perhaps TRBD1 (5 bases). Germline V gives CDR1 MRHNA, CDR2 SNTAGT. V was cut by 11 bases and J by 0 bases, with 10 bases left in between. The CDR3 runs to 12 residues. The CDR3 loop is CAARAPNYGYTF. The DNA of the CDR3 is TGTGCCGCCAGGGCTCCTAACTATGGCTACACCTTC.

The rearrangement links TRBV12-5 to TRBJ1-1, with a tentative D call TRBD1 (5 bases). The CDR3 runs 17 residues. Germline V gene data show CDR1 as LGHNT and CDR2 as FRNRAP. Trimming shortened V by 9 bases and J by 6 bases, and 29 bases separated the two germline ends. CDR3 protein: CASVVGFGDPSSAEAFF. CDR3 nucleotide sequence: TGTGCTAGCGTCGTCGGGTTCGGGGACCCCTCGAGCGCTGAAGCTTTCTTT.

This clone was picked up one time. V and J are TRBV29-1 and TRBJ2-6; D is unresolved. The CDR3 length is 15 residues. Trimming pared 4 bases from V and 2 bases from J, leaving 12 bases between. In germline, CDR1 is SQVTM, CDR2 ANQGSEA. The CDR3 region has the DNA TGCAGCGTTGTTGTGGGATGGACTGGGGCCAACGTCCTGACTTTC. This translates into CSVVVGWTGANVLTF. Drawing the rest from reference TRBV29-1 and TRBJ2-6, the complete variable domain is SAVISQKPSRDICQRGTSLTIQCQVDSQVTMMFWYRQQPGQSLTLIATANQGSEATYESGFVIDKFPISRPNLTFSTLTVSNMSPEDSSIYLCSVVVGWTGANVLTFGAGSRLTVL.

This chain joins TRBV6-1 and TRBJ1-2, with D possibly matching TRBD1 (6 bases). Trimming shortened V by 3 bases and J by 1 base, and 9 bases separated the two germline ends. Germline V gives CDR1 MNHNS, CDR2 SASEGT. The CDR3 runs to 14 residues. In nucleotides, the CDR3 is TGTGCCAGCAGTGAGCCAGGGGTTAACTATGGCTACACCTTC. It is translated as CASSEPGVNYGYTF.

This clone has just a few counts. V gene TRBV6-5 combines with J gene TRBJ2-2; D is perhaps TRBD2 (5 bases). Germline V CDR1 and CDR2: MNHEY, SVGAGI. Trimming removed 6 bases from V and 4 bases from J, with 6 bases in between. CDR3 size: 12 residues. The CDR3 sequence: CASRLGTGELFF. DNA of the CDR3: TGTGCCAGCAGACTAGGCACCGGGGAGCTGTTTTTT.